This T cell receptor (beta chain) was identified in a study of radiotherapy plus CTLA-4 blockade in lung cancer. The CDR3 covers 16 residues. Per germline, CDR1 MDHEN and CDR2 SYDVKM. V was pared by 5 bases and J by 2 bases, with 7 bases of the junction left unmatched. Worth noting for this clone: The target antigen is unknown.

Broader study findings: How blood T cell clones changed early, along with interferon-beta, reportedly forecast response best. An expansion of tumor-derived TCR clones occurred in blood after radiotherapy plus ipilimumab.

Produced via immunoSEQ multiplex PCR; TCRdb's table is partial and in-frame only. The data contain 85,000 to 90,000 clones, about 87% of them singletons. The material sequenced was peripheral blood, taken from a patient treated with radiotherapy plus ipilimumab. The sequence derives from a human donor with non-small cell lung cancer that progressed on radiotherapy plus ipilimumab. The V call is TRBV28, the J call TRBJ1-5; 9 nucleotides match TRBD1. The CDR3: CASSIEGQGGNQPQHF. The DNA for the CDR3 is TGTGCCAGCAGTATAGAGGGACAGGGCGGCAATCAGCCCCAGCATTTT.